This T cell receptor (beta chain) was recorded in a study of T-cell reconstitution after alpha-beta-depleted transplantation in children. About this clonotype: Its antigen is undetermined.

Preparation of the TCRbeta library was carried out with unique molecular identifiers. One entry per CDR3 protein, called by TCRdb with MiXCR from the PCR reads. The sample carries some 95,000 distinct CDR3 sequences, less than 25% recorded once. Findings and caveats of the study: Surviving recipient T cells and thymic progenitors produced the high day-60 TCRbeta diversity seen in some patients.

Sequencing was performed on PBMCs, taken before TCRalphabeta/CD19-depleted stem cell transplant. This clonotype was obtained from a boy aged 2 to 10 with acute lymphoblastic leukemia, due to receive a stem cell transplant.

The DNA for the CDR3 is TGTGCCAGCAGTCCACGCATGGCCTATCAGCCCCAGCATTTT. It encodes CASSPRMAYQPQHF. The chain employs TRBV28 and TRBJ1-5; no clear D gene. V lost 5 bases, J lost 5 bases, and 13 bases lay in between. Germline V lookup: CDR1 MDHEN, CDR2 SYDVKM. The CDR3 loop spans 14 amino acids.